The 31 T cell receptor beta chains given below trace back to one sample, sequenced in a study of blood T cell repertoires in COVID-19. Using immunoSEQ multiplex PCR, the repertoire was profiled, and TCRdb retains in-frame clones only, with some absent. Among roughly 380,000 clones listed, approximately 89% were seen once. Material: peripheral blood. The receptors shown here come from a woman aged 40-49 years with COVID-19, enrolled during active disease.

V usage is TRBV27 and J usage is TRBJ2-1, with a weak D call TRBD1 (6 bases). The CDR3 has 14 residues. Germline lookup yields CDR1 MNHEY and CDR2 SMNVEV (reference sequence). The V gene lost 5 bases and the J gene lost 9 bases, with 17 bases spanning the gap. The CDR3 bases are TGTGCCAGCAGTCCCCACGGACAGCACGGTGAGCAGTTCTTC. This gives the protein CASSPHGQHGEQFF.

The DNA of the CDR3 is TGTGCCAGCAGCTTCGACAGGGGTCCCGGGGAGCTGTTTTTT. It encodes CASSFDRGPGELFF. This chain uses TRBV7-3 with TRBJ2-2, with TRBD1 matching over 8 bases. This CDR3 contains 14 residues. V lost 3 bases, J lost 6 bases, and 3 bases stayed unmatched. CDR1 and CDR2 (germline): SGHTA, FQGTGA. Combining the CDR3 with reference TRBV7-3 and TRBJ2-2 gives the whole variable domain GAGVSQTPSNKVTEKGKYVELRCDPISGHTALYWYRQSLGQGPEFLIYFQGTGAADDSGLPNDRFFAVRPEGSVSTLKIQRTERGDSAVYLCASSFDRGPGELFFGEGSRLTVL.

V and J are TRBV28 and TRBJ1-5; D unresolved. Germline assignment: CDR1 MDHEN and CDR2 SYDVKM. V was trimmed by 4 bases and J by 10 bases, leaving 17 bases between them. The CDR3 has 14 residues. The CDR3 DNA reads as TGTGCCAGCAGTTCCTTATTGGGCACTGGACCCCAGCATTTT. This encodes CASSSLLGTGPQHF.

The gene calls are TRBV19 and TRBJ1-3, with D tentatively TRBD1 (5 bases). CDR3 length equals 15 residues. From germline, CDR1 is LNHDA and CDR2 SQIVND (reference sequence). The V end was cut by 2 bases, the J end by 0 bases, with 8 bases between. CDR3 region: CASSINRNSGNTIYF. The DNA of the CDR3 is TGTGCCAGTAGTATAAACAGGAACTCTGGAAACACCATATATTTT.

This rearrangement joins TRBV3-1 (or the pseudogene TRBV3-2) to TRBJ2-1; D might be TRBD1 (6 bases). CDR1 LGHDT and CDR2 YNNKEL come from the germline V gene (reference sequence). Trimming took 0 bases from V and 8 from J, leaving 14 bases between them. This CDR3 has 15 amino acids. The CDR3 sequence: CASSQDRMGADEQFF. CDR3 sequence (DNA): TGTGCCAGCAGCCAAGATAGGATGGGGGCCGATGAGCAGTTCTTC.

The V gene is TRBV19, the J gene TRBJ1-6, with 7 bases aligning to TRBD1. Germline V gene lookup returns CDR1 LNHDA and CDR2 SQIVND (reference sequence). This CDR3 is built from 17 residues. The junction had 9 bases not matched to a gene; V was cut back by 7 bases and J by 0 bases. Written as DNA, the CDR3 is TGTGCCAGTAATCGACAGGGAGCAAGCTCCTATAATTCACCCCTCCACTTT. Amino acids: CASNRQGASSYNSPLHF.

V gene TRBV6-2 or TRBV6-3 combines with J gene TRBJ2-7; possible D gene TRBD1, 5 bases. Trimming cost V 4 bases and J 2 bases, with 18 bases left between them. The CDR3 length is 16 residues. Per the germline V gene, CDR1 is MNHEY and CDR2 is SVGEGT. The CDR3 sequence: CASSSIEATETYEQYF. In DNA form, the CDR3 reads TGTGCCAGCAGTTCGATCGAAGCGACAGAGACCTACGAGCAGTACTTC.

V and J are TRBV3-1 (or the pseudogene TRBV3-2) and TRBJ1-1, with 11 bases fitting TRBD1. The CDR3 length is 15 residues. CDR1 and CDR2 from the germline V gene are LGHDT and YNNKEL (reference sequence). The V segment lost 4 bases and the J segment 3 bases; nucleotides outside the gene matches: 4. CDR3 in DNA: TGTGCCAGCAGCCCCTGGGGACAGGGGGACACTGAAGCTTTCTTT. Its translation is CASSPWGQGDTEAFF.

This chain joins TRBV19 and TRBJ1-5, with D perhaps TRBD1 (5 bases). The V gene's germline CDR1 is LNHDA and CDR2 SQIVND (reference sequence). V gave up 9 bases and J gave up 6 bases, with 18 bases separating them. The CDR3 contains 14 residues. CDR3 protein: CASTTPGSAQPQHF. For the CDR3, the DNA is TGTGCCAGCACCACCCCAGGGTCGGCTCAGCCCCAGCATTTT. The full variable domain, in which reference TRBV19 and TRBJ1-5 provide the parts outside the CDR3, is DGGITQSPKYLFRKEGQNVTLSCEQNLNHDAMYWYRQDPGQGLRLIYYSQIVNDFQKGDIAEGYSVSREKKESFPLTVTSAQKNPTAFYLCASTTPGSAQPQHFGDGTRLSIL.

The V call is TRBV11-3, the J call TRBJ2-1; no firm D call. The V end was cut by 4 bases, the J end by 8 bases, with 3 bases between. CDR3 length equals 10 residues. Per the germline V gene, CDR1 is SGHNT and CDR2 is YENEEA. Here the CDR3 reads CASSSDEQFF. CDR3 nucleotides: TGTGCCAGCAGCTCCGATGAGCAGTTCTTC. Full variable domain (rest looked up from reference TRBV11-3 and TRBJ2-1): EAGVVQSPRYKIIEKKQPVAFWCNPISGHNTLYWYLQNLGQGPELLIRYENEEAVDDSQLPKDRFSAERLKGVDSTLKIQPAELGDSAVYLCASSSDEQFFGPGTRLTVL.

The chain employs TRBV4-2 and TRBJ1-2; 7 bases map to TRBD1. This CDR3 is 16 amino acids long. Germline CDR1 LGHNA, CDR2 YNFKEQ. Trimming cost V 2 bases and J 3 bases; bases outside gene matches: 9. This chain's CDR3 is CASSQQDREFDYGYTF. In DNA form, the CDR3 reads TGTGCCAGCAGCCAACAAGACAGGGAGTTTGACTATGGCTACACCTTC.

V gene TRBV29-1 combines with J gene TRBJ1-5; TRBD1 matches at 7 bases. The CDR3 has 12 residues. V was pared by 5 bases and J by 4 bases, with 2 bases of the junction left unmatched. In germline, CDR1 is SQVTM, CDR2 ANQGSEA. CDR3 amino acids: CSVTGENQPQHF. CDR3 DNA sequence: TGCAGCGTTACAGGGGAGAATCAGCCCCAGCATTTT. Full variable domain (rest looked up from reference TRBV29-1 and TRBJ1-5): SAVISQKPSRDICQRGTSLTIQCQVDSQVTMMFWYRQQPGQSLTLIATANQGSEATYESGFVIDKFPISRPNLTFSTLTVSNMSPEDSSIYLCSVTGENQPQHFGDGTRLSIL.

This clone was seen more than once but under ten times. The chain couples TRBV6-5 to TRBJ1-2, with 8 nucleotides matching TRBD1. The germline CDR1 and CDR2 sequences are MNHEY and SVGAGI. This CDR3 comprises 15 residues. Trimming at V came to 7 bases and at J to 4 bases, leaving 11 bases not matched to a gene. The CDR3 nucleotides are TGTGCCAGCAAAAAGGGTCAGGGGGCCTCCTATGGCTACACCTTC. It translates to CASKKGQGASYGYTF.

This chain joins TRBV9 and TRBJ2-1; TRBD2 might be the D (5 bases). The CDR3 runs 15 residues. Trimming left V 3 bases short and J 6 bases short, with 16 bases between. Germline V lookup: CDR1 SGDLS, CDR2 YYNGEE. CDR3: CASSGLLGAGNEQFF. CDR3 nucleotides: TGTGCCAGCAGCGGACTACTGGGCGCGGGCAATGAGCAGTTCTTC.

The chain has TRBV29-1 and TRBJ1-2; 7 bases line up with TRBD1. Germline trimming cut 2 bases from V and 5 bases from J; bases unmatched to any gene: 8. Germline V lookup: CDR1 SQVTM, CDR2 ANQGSEA. The CDR3 has 14 residues. Written as DNA, the CDR3 is TGCAGCGTTGAACCTGGACAGGTAGAATATGGCTACACCTTC. Protein product: CSVEPGQVEYGYTF.

This clone was detected only once. V and J are TRBV28 and TRBJ1-5; 7 positions match TRBD1. Germline V gives CDR1 MDHEN, CDR2 SYDVKM. The junction had 4 bases not matched to a gene; V was cut back by 3 bases and J by 5 bases. The CDR3 runs to 14 residues. CDR3: CASSFYRGYQPQHF. Here the CDR3 DNA reads TGTGCCAGCAGTTTTTACAGGGGTTATCAGCCCCAGCATTTT.

V usage is TRBV16 and J usage is TRBJ2-1, with D possibly TRBD2 on 5 matching bases. The V end was cut by 0 bases, the J end by 7 bases, with 25 bases between. The CDR3 extends over 19 amino acids. The germline CDR1 and CDR2 sequences are KGHSY and FQNENV. The chain's CDR3 is CASSQSSRPRAGGGNEQFF. CDR3 sequence (DNA): TGTGCCAGCAGCCAATCTTCTAGGCCGCGGGCGGGCGGTGGGAATGAGCAGTTCTTC. Full variable domain (rest looked up from reference TRBV16 and TRBJ2-1): GEEVAQTPKHLVRGEGQKAKLYCAPIKGHSYVFWYQQVLKNEFKFLISFQNENVFDETGMPKERFSAKCLPNSPCSLEIQATKLEDSAVYFCASSQSSRPRAGGGNEQFFGPGTRLTVL.

V and J are TRBV24-1 and TRBJ2-3; 7 nucleotides agree with TRBD2. Germline V lookup: CDR1 KGHDR, CDR2 SFDVKD. Germline trimming cut 3 bases from V and 9 bases from J; bases unmatched to any gene: 5. This CDR3 is 13 amino acids long. The CDR3 DNA follows: TGTGCCACCAGTGATGGGAGGGTAGGAACGCAGTATTTT. Protein: CATSDGRVGTQYF.

This chain's CDR3 is CAISESGHGSRDTQYF. The CDR3 region has the DNA TGTGCCATCAGTGAGTCAGGTCACGGGTCTCGAGATACGCAGTATTTT. The rearrangement joins TRBV10-3 to TRBJ2-3; D is undetermined. Germline lookup yields CDR1 ENHRY and CDR2 SYGVKD. The CDR3 has 16 residues. V lost 0 bases to trimming and J lost 5 bases, with 15 bases between them.

The chain uses TRBV12-3 or TRBV12-4 and TRBJ1-2; D ambiguous. Trimming stripped 3 bases from V and 8 bases from J, with 13 bases between. This CDR3 region has 13 residues. The CDR3 here is CASSFRQTWGYTF. CDR3 sequence (DNA): TGTGCCAGCAGTTTTCGACAAACGTGGGGCTACACCTTC.

V usage is TRBV7-9 and J usage is TRBJ2-1; 8 positions agree with TRBD1. The trim removed 1 base at V and 2 bases at J, leaving 4 bases unmatched. CDR1 is SEHNR, CDR2 FQNEAQ, per germline (reference sequence). The CDR3 is 16 amino acids. This CDR3 reads CASSLVGRGPYNEQFF. The DNA of the CDR3 is TGTGCCAGCAGCTTAGTCGGCAGGGGGCCCTACAATGAGCAGTTCTTC.

This clone has a single count. The chain couples TRBV9 to TRBJ1-1; 8 nucleotides match TRBD1. The ends lost 0 bases at V and 5 bases at J; junction bases unmatched: 6. Germline assignment: CDR1 SGDLS and CDR2 YYNGEE. The CDR3 length is 15 residues. The CDR3: CASSVGSRGQTEAFF. For the CDR3, the DNA is TGTGCCAGCAGCGTAGGTTCCAGGGGGCAAACTGAAGCTTTCTTT.

This clone was detected only once. The V call is TRBV5-5, the J call TRBJ1-5; 7 bases are a match to TRBD1. The CDR3 is 14 amino acids. V lost 4 bases, J lost 3 bases, and 4 bases stayed unmatched. Germline V gives CDR1 SGHKS, CDR2 YYEKEE (reference sequence). CDR3 sequence reads: CASSVTGFNQPQHF. For the CDR3, the DNA is TGTGCCAGCAGCGTGACAGGGTTCAATCAGCCCCAGCATTTT.

The gene calls are TRBV18 and TRBJ1-1, with TRBD1 matching 12 bases. This CDR3 has 22 residues. The germline gives CDR1 KGHSH, CDR2 LQKENI. The junction had 22 bases not matched to a gene; V was cut back by 0 bases and J by 5 bases. In DNA form, the CDR3 reads TGTGCCAGCTCACCACCTCCCCGGGACAGGGGGCTATTGGGGTTTTTGTCAACTGAAGCTTTCTTT. Translating it yields CASSPPPRDRGLLGFLSTEAFF.

V gene TRBV15 combines with J gene TRBJ2-7; D is unclear. CDR1 is LNHNV and CDR2 is YYDKDF in the germline V gene (reference sequence). CDR3 length: 15 amino acids. V lost 5 bases and J lost 6, with 20 bases in between. The CDR3 protein is CATSRHSPPTVEQYF. The CDR3 DNA reads as TGTGCCACCAGCCGCCACTCCCCTCCTACGGTCGAGCAGTACTTC.

The rearrangement uses TRBV19 and TRBJ1-1; D not certain. CDR1 is LNHDA, CDR2 SQIVND, per germline (reference sequence). V was shortened by 3 bases and J by 1 base, with 9 bases between the two germline ends. The CDR3 runs to 14 residues. The CDR3 here is CASSMGSPNTEAFF. The CDR3 DNA sequence: TGTGCCAGTAGTATGGGCTCCCCGAACACTGAAGCTTTCTTT.

Concerning this clone: At one end, the junction sequence differs from germline, possibly due to a read error. This sequence joins TRBV7-7 and TRBJ1-5; possibly TRBD1 for D (6 bases). Germline loops: CDR1 SSHAT, CDR2 FNYEAQ (reference sequence). The CDR3 consists of 15 residues. The CDR3, as DNA: TGTGCTAGCAGGTCAGGGGCTTGTAGCAATCAGCCCCAGCATTTT. It specifies CASRSGACSNQPQHF.

The chain recombines TRBV30 with TRBJ2-1, with D possibly TRBD1 on 5 matching bases. Germline V gene data show CDR1 as GTSNPN and CDR2 as SVGIG (reference sequence). V was pared by 7 bases and J by 5 bases, with 12 bases between. The CDR3 covers 12 residues. The CDR3 protein is CASLQVNNEQFF. CDR3 nucleotides: TGTGCCTCTTTACAGGTAAACAATGAGCAGTTCTTC.

This CDR3 reads CASSVGMGLAGNNEQFF. The CDR3 DNA reads TGTGCCAGCAGCGTAGGAATGGGACTAGCGGGAAACAATGAGCAGTTCTTC. The chain has TRBV9 and TRBJ2-1, with 13 positions matching TRBD2. The J segment lost 5 bases and the V segment lost 0 bases, leaving 5 bases of the junction unmatched. Germline assignment: CDR1 SGDLS and CDR2 YYNGEE. CDR3 size: 17 residues. Full variable domain (missing parts from reference TRBV9 and TRBJ2-1): DSGVTQTPKHLITATGQRVTLRCSPRSGDLSVYWYQQSLDQGLQFLIQYYNGEERAKGNILERFSAQQFPDLHSELNLSSLELGDSALYFCASSVGMGLAGNNEQFFGPGTRLTVL.

This clone was observed a single time. J is TRBJ1-5 and V is TRBV9; a possible D gene is TRBD1 (5 bases). Trimming pared 4 bases from V and 0 bases from J, leaving 14 bases between. CDR3 length: 16 residues. The V gene's germline CDR1 is SGDLS and CDR2 YYNGEE. CDR3 protein: CASSSGGHDSNQPQHF. The DNA of the CDR3 is TGTGCCAGCAGCTCGGGCGGACACGATAGCAATCAGCCCCAGCATTTT.

This rearrangement joins TRBV5-1 to TRBJ2-7; 9 bases are shared with TRBD1. Germline assignment: CDR1 SGHRS and CDR2 YFSETQ. This CDR3 has 16 amino acids. V gave up 1 base and J gave up 1 base; unmatched junction bases: 6. Here the CDR3 DNA reads TGCGCCAGCAGCTTGAGTTCGGGACAGGGTTCCTACGAGCAGTACTTC. It translates to CASSLSSGQGSYEQYF.